This T cell receptor (beta chain) was captured by sequencing in a study of T cell repertoires in aging, cancer and after chemotherapy (dated by TCRdb to between 2019 and 2020). Regarding the study in general: Six donor age groups were covered, ranging from 30 or younger up to 70 or older, and each group contained at least three individuals. The full dataset contained several million TCR reads. Control TCR repertoires from healthy donors were recorded over several months to years, and clear clonal overlap was observed across re-sampling. Alongside 95 healthy donors serving as a reference group, the cohort included some 220 cancer patients, of whom roughly 91 had hematological cancers and around 120 had solid cancers. Peripheral blood TCR beta repertoires from healthy donors and cancer patients were profiled to examine immunoaging and T cell reconstitution after chemotherapy. Study-level results and caveats: In healthy donors, the drop in TCR diversity with age came mainly from a loss of richness, whereas in cancer patients a loss of evenness also played a part. According to the authors, the repertoire data do not permit conclusions about immunological memory after chemotherapy. Compared with age-matched healthy donors, untreated patients with either hematological or solid cancers had significantly lower TCR diversity in the blood along with higher clonality. In both cancer cohorts, median generation probability rose over the chemotherapy interval, which suggests that the repertoire was reconstituted through rebound thymic output.

Rearranged TRB sequences spanning V, D and J segments were amplified in a multiplex touch-down PCR with a mixed TRB-A/B primer pool. Illumina adapters and sample indices were attached to the amplicons through two consecutive PCR reactions run with Phusion HS II polymerase. Amplicons were gel-purified with the NucleoSpin Gel and PCR Clean-up kit, then checked with Qubit and an Agilent 2100 Bioanalyzer. Libraries were sequenced on an Illumina MiSeq using 600-cycle, single-indexed, paired-end runs. Concerning the study's data processing: TRB sequences were processed with MiXCR versions 2.12 and 3.0.5. Each unique CDR3 nucleotide sequence counted as one clone, and only productive sequences with at least two reads were retained. Repertoire metrics included Shannon diversity, evenness, clonality (one minus evenness), and alpha-parameterized diversity profiles from alpha 0 to 5. Generation probabilities of clones in paired pre- and post-chemotherapy samples were computed with the IGoR algorithm. The raw public reads went through TCRdb reprocessing: fastp at Q25, MiXCR clone calling, in-frame beta chains kept. Each entry is one CDR3 protein sequence, shown with its most common DNA and genes. The authors' filters were not applied to this entry. Counted in this sample were 7,900 or so distinct CDR3 sequences; 30% to 40% of them appeared once. Around 3.3% of the sample is held by the ten biggest clonotypes.

Genomic DNA extracted from peripheral blood, rather than sorted cells or RNA, was used as the source for amplification of TCR beta rearrangements. Sequences MNHEY (CDR1) and SVGAGI (CDR2) are obtained from the germline V gene. The cysteine opens and the phenylalanine closes a CDR3 of 14 amino acids. This entry keeps only the CDR3 DNA: 42 bases, framed from base 1. Unmatched junction bases come to 5, with V trimmed by 6 bases and J by 0 bases. A note on this clonotype: It lacks a known antigen. Base qualities are not at hand, and no much larger clone is one base apart.

This receptor was obtained from a human donor in good health. The chain uses TRBV6-5 and TRBJ2-7, with 7 bases aligning to TRBD1. Sequencing was carried out using blood. The CDR3 protein is CASRVGDSSYEQYF. The nucleotide sequence is TGTGCCAGCAGGGTCGGGGACAGCTCCTACGAGCAGTACTTC.